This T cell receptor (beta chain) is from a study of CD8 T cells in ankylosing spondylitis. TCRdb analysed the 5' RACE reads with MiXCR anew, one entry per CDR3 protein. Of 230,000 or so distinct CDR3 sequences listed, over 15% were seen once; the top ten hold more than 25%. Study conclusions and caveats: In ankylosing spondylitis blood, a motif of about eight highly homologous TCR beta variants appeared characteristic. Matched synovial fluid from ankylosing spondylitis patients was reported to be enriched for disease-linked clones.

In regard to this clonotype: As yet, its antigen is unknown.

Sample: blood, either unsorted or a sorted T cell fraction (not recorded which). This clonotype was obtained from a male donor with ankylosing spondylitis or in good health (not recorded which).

Written as DNA, the CDR3 is TGTGCCAGCAGTTTATCGGGGGAAAAACTGTTTTTT. It specifies CASSLSGEKLFF. The chain is built from TRBV12-3 or TRBV12-4 and TRBJ1-4, with unresolved D. Deletions cut 2 bases from V and 8 bases from J, with 6 bases between. There are 12 residues in the CDR3.